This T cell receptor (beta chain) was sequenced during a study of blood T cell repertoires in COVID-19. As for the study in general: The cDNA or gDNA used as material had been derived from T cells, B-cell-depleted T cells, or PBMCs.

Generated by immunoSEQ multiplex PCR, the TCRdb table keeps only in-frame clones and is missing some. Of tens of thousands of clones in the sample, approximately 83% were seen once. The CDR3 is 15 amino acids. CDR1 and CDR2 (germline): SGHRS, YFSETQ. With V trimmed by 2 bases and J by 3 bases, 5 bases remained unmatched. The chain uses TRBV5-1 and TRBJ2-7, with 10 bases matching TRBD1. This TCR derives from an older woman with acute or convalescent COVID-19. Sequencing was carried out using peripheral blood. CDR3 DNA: TGCGCCAGCAGCTTCTCGACAGGGGGCTTCTACGAGCAGTACTTC. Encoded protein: CASSFSTGGFYEQYF. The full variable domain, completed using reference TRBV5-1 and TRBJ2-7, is KAGVTQTPRYLIKTRGQQVTLSCSPISGHRSVSWYQQTPGQGLQFLFEYFSETQRNKGNFPGRFSGRQFSNSRSEMNVSTLELGDSALYLCASSFSTGGFYEQYFGPGTRLTVT.